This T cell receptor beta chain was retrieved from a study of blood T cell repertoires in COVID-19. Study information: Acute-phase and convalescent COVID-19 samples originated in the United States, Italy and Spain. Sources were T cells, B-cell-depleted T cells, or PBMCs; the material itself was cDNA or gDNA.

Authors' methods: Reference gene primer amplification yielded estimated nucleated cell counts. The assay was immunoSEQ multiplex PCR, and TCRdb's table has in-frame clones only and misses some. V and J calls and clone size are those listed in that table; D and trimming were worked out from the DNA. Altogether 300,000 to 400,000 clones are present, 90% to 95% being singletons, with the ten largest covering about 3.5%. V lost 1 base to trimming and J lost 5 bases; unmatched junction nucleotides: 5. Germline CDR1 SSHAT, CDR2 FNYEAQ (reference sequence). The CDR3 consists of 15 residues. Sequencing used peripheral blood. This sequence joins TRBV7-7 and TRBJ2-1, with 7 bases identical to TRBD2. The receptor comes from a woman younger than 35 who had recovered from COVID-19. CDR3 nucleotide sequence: TGTGCCAGCAGCTTAGAGCCTAGCGGACACAATGAGCAGTTCTTC. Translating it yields CASSLEPSGHNEQFF.